Sequencing of this T cell receptor beta chain was carried out in a study of cytomegalovirus exposure and HLA in healthy donors. Study observations and caveats: It was fewer than 200 TCR beta chains that were listed as cytomegalovirus-associated.

About this clone: Its antigen remains unknown.

This CDR3 is 14 amino acids long. Germline V gene sequence: CDR1 MNHEY, CDR2 SVGAGI. The V gene end was trimmed by 5 bases and the J gene end by 7 bases; junction bases not matched to a gene: 7. Primers for the PCR totalled 60 Vbeta and 13 Jbeta. The assay was immunoSEQ multiplex PCR, and TCRdb's table has in-frame clones only and misses some. The table includes approximately 140,000 clones, roughly four fifths detected once. Sample: PBMCs. The TCR originated in a male donor in good health and CMV-seronegative. The gene calls are TRBV6-5 and TRBJ2-1; 8 bases are a match to TRBD1. CDR3 in amino acids: CASSGQGTWNEQFF. CDR3 coding DNA: TGTGCCAGCAGTGGACAGGGAACGTGGAATGAGCAGTTCTTC.